Sequencing of this T cell receptor (beta chain) was carried out in a study of T cells in Graves' hyperthyroidism and ophthalmopathy. About the research overall: Before treatment of any kind, peripheral blood was taken at initial diagnosis.

Diagnoses used clinical symptoms, serum thyroxine and TRAb, thyroid ultrasound and orbital computed tomography. Out of 8.5 to 10 ml of fresh peripheral blood came the PBMCs. CDR1 and CDR2 from the germline V gene are MDHEN and SYDVKM. The CDR3 is 15 amino acids. Trimming shortened V by 3 bases and J by 4 bases, and 13 bases separated the two germline ends. RNA transcripts provided the source from which TCR beta CDR3 regions were amplified. RT-PCR in the first round (using the HTBI primer set) targeted the TCR CDR3. TCRdb re-analysed the multiplex PCR reads in MiXCR, keeping a single row per CDR3 protein. Altogether roughly 380,000 distinct CDR3 sequences are present, approximately 15% being singletons, with the ten largest covering about 11%. In its sample, this clonotype was seen many times.

Source material: blood. V gene TRBV28 combines with J gene TRBJ2-1; no clear D gene. The origin of this receptor is a woman aged 55-69 years with Graves' hyperthyroidism. CDR3 in amino acids: CASSLDLDGYNEQFF. CDR3 DNA: TGTGCCAGCAGTTTGGACCTCGACGGATACAATGAGCAGTTCTTC.